Presented here are 23 T cell receptor beta chains from one specimen sequenced in a study of T-cell memory formation after mild COVID-19. TCRdb recomputed calls from the 5' RACE reads with MiXCR, one row per CDR3 protein. The sample has some 150,000 distinct CDR3 sequences, over 6% seen once; the top ten hold about 2%. Source material: PBMCs or a T cell subset sorted from them (not recorded which). The source of these receptors is an adult woman who had mild COVID-19 (a few samples of this study predate the infection). Cell type and time point are not known.

This clonotype was seen a few times. The chain links TRBV3-1 to TRBJ1-1, with D unclear. Trimming cost V 0 bases and J 1 base, with 9 bases left between them. The CDR3 totals 15 residues. Per the germline V gene, CDR1 is LGHDT and CDR2 is YNNKEL (reference sequence). The CDR3 sequence: CASSQESRQNTEAFF. The CDR3 nucleotides read TGTGCCAGCAGCCAAGAGTCAAGGCAGAACACTGAAGCTTTCTTT.

In its sample, this clonotype was seen many times. J is TRBJ2-7 and V is TRBV5-4; TRBD2 matches at 12 bases. Trimming at V came to 0 bases and at J to 5 bases, leaving 6 bases not matched to a gene. CDR1 and CDR2 (germline): SGHNT, YYREEE (reference sequence). This CDR3 has 16 residues. The CDR3 region has the DNA TGTGCCAGCAGCTTGGGGCTAGCGGGGGGGCTCGACGAGCAGTACTTC. Residues: CASSLGLAGGLDEQYF.

The chain joins TRBV11-2 to TRBJ1-5; no firm D call. The V gene lost 0 bases and the J gene lost 12 bases, with 15 bases spanning the gap. The CDR3 consists of 14 residues. Germline lookup yields CDR1 SGHAT and CDR2 FQNNGV. DNA of the CDR3: TGTGCCAGCAGCTTAGACGTCCGAAATCAGAACCAGCATTTT. Its protein is CASSLDVRNQNQHF. The complete variable domain, with remaining parts taken from reference TRBV11-2 and TRBJ1-5, reads EAGVAQSPRYKIIEKRQSVAFWCNPISGHATLYWYQQILGQGPKLLIQFQNNGVVDDSQLPKDRFSAERLKGVDSTLKIQPAKLEDSAVYLCASSLDVRNQNQHFGDGTRLSIL.

This clonotype was recorded at least ten times. The CDR3 reads CASSLGWSYEQYF. CDR3 nucleotides: TGTGCCAGCAGTTTAGGCTGGTCCTACGAGCAGTACTTC. The gene calls are TRBV27 and TRBJ2-7, with unresolved D. Deletions cut 2 bases from V and 1 base from J, with 6 bases between. This CDR3 has 13 amino acids. CDR1 and CDR2 from the germline V gene are MNHEY and SMNVEV (reference sequence).

This clonotype was detected ten times or more. The chain links TRBV20-1 to TRBJ1-5; 10 bases are shared with TRBD1. Germline assignment: CDR1 DFQATT and CDR2 SNEGSKA (reference sequence). The CDR3 consists of 15 residues. With 6 bases clipped from V and 4 bases from J, the junction kept 9 bases outside the gene matches. The CDR3 nucleotides read TGCAGTGCAACACCGGGACAGGGGAATAATCAGCCCCAGCATTTT. It specifies CSATPGQGNNQPQHF.

The sample holds many counts of this clonotype. V gene TRBV7-6 combines with J gene TRBJ2-5; D is ambiguous. V was trimmed by 6 bases and J by 5 bases, leaving 13 bases between them. Germline V CDR1 and CDR2: SGHVS, FNYEAQ. The CDR3 runs to 13 residues. The CDR3 bases are TGTGCCAGCAGTTACAGCCTTTCGGAGACCCAGTACTTC. It yields the protein CASSYSLSETQYF.

This chain connects TRBV29-1 to TRBJ2-7; the D is unclear. The germline V and J ends were trimmed by 0 bases and 1 base, with 4 bases remaining between them. The CDR3 length is 12 residues. Germline V gene sequence: CDR1 SQVTM, CDR2 ANQGSEA. The CDR3 nucleotides read TGCAGCGTTGAAGACGGATCCTACGAGCAGTACTTC. Amino acids: CSVEDGSYEQYF.

This clonotype was found many times. The chain carries TRBV5-1 and TRBJ2-7, with 7 bases that match TRBD1. The V gene end was trimmed by 4 bases and the J gene end by 4 bases; junction bases not matched to a gene: 5. This CDR3 is built from 13 residues. In germline, CDR1 is SGHRS, CDR2 YFSETQ. The DNA for the CDR3 is TGCGCCAGCAGCATAGACAGGGAGTACGAGCAGTACTTC. It specifies CASSIDREYEQYF. The whole variable domain, filled in from reference TRBV5-1 and TRBJ2-7, reads KAGVTQTPRYLIKTRGQQVTLSCSPISGHRSVSWYQQTPGQGLQFLFEYFSETQRNKGNFPGRFSGRQFSNSRSEMNVSTLELGDSALYLCASSIDREYEQYFGPGTRLTVT.

This clonotype was seen ten or more times. CDR3 loop: CASSPSSRASWETQYF. Written as DNA, the CDR3 is TGTGCCAGCAGCCCCTCCAGCAGGGCTAGCTGGGAGACCCAGTACTTC. This chain uses TRBV7-6 with TRBJ2-5; either TRBD1 or TRBD2 may supply D (5 bases each). CDR3 length: 16 amino acids. Germline values: CDR1 SGHVS, CDR2 FNYEAQ. The germline V and J ends were trimmed by 5 bases and 5 bases, with 21 bases remaining between them.

This clonotype was observed a handful of times. The chain links TRBV6-5 to TRBJ1-2, with unresolved D. CDR3 length equals 14 residues. Germline V gene lookup returns CDR1 MNHEY and CDR2 SVGAGI. Trimming cost V 0 bases and J 8 bases, with 13 bases left between them. The CDR3 sequence is CASSYSGTGLGYTF. The CDR3 region has the DNA TGTGCCAGCAGTTACTCGGGCACGGGGTTGGGCTACACCTTC.

This clonotype has at least ten counts. This rearrangement joins TRBV5-5 to TRBJ1-6; 10 nucleotides line up with TRBD1. CDR3 length equals 14 residues. Germline trimming cut 6 bases from V and 6 bases from J; bases unmatched to any gene: 3. Germline CDR1 is SGHKS and CDR2 is YYEKEE (reference sequence). CDR3 sequence reads: CASTRDRGNSPLHF. CDR3 DNA: TGTGCCAGCACCCGGGACAGGGGTAATTCACCCCTCCACTTT. The whole variable domain, remainder taken from reference TRBV5-5 and TRBJ1-6, is DAGVTQSPTHLIKTRGQQVTLRCSPISGHKSVSWYQQVLGQGPQFIFQYYEKEERGRGNFPDRFSARQFPNYSSELNVNALLLGDSALYLCASTRDRGNSPLHFGNGTRLTVT.

The chain combines TRBV15 with TRBJ1-6; TRBD1 aligns across 9 bases. The V and J ends lost 0 bases and 6 bases, in that order; junction bases with no gene match: 0. Germline loops: CDR1 LNHNV, CDR2 YYDKDF (reference sequence). The CDR3 is made up of 15 amino acids. CDR3 in amino acids: CATSREGQGNSPLHF. Written as DNA, the CDR3 is TGTGCCACCAGCAGAGAGGGACAGGGTAATTCACCCCTCCACTTT.

This clonotype has just a few counts. The gene calls are TRBV12-3 or TRBV12-4 and TRBJ2-7, with 9 bases lining up with TRBD2. The trim removed 6 bases at V and 2 bases at J, leaving 5 bases unmatched. The length of the CDR3 is 14 residues. CDR3 nucleotides: TGTGCCAGCAGGCTAGCGGGGCAAACCTACGAGCAGTACTTC. The encoded protein is CASRLAGQTYEQYF.

This chain connects TRBV18 to TRBJ2-3; D is undetermined. The CDR3 is 14 residues long. Germline loops: CDR1 KGHSH, CDR2 LQKENI. Trimming cost V 3 bases and J 4 bases, with 11 bases left between them. Written as DNA, the CDR3 is TGTGCCAGCTCACCGGGCACGGTTTCAGATACGCAGTATTTT. Translating it yields CASSPGTVSDTQYF.

The chain employs TRBV27 and TRBJ2-1; D unclear. With 7 bases removed from V and 0 bases from J, the gap between germline ends came to 13 bases. Germline lookup yields CDR1 MNHEY and CDR2 SMNVEV (reference sequence). The CDR3 spans 15 residues. The CDR3 region has the DNA TGTGCCAGCAATGGCGCCCTGAGCTCCTACAATGAGCAGTTCTTC. It codes for CASNGALSSYNEQFF.

This clonotype came up a few times. This chain joins TRBV3-1 and TRBJ2-5, with 9 bases matching TRBD2. The CDR3 runs 17 residues. The V gene's germline CDR1 is LGHDT and CDR2 YNNKEL (reference sequence). V was pared by 1 base and J by 4 bases, with 10 bases of the junction left unmatched. CDR3 amino acids: CASSQGPGTSSRETQYF. Written as DNA, the CDR3 is TGTGCCAGCAGCCAAGGCCCTGGGACTAGCAGCAGAGAGACCCAGTACTTC.

The V gene is TRBV19, the J gene TRBJ2-7; TRBD2 might be the D (6 bases). The V gene lost 7 bases and the J gene lost 0 bases, with 7 bases spanning the gap. The length of the CDR3 is 12 residues. Germline CDR1 LNHDA, CDR2 SQIVND (reference sequence). CDR3 in amino acids: CASTSVSYEQYF. CDR3 nucleotides: TGTGCCAGTACTAGCGTCTCCTACGAGCAGTACTTC.

This clonotype occurred many times. The CDR3 DNA is TGTGCCATCAGTGAGGGGGTCAAAGAGACCCAGTACTTC. Translated: CAISEGVKETQYF. V gene TRBV10-3 combines with J gene TRBJ2-5; D gene ambiguous. The CDR3 totals 13 residues. Trimming removed 2 bases at V and 3 bases at J, with 7 bases between. Looked up from germline, CDR1 is ENHRY and CDR2 is SYGVKD.

This clonotype was recorded at least ten times. CDR3 amino acids: CASSLNPGGGGREQYF. In DNA, the CDR3 is TGCGCCAGCAGCTTGAACCCCGGGGGGGGAGGACGCGAGCAGTACTTC. V and J are TRBV5-1 and TRBJ2-7; the match to TRBD2 covers 8 bases. Germline-derived CDR1 and CDR2 are SGHRS and YFSETQ. This CDR3 region has 16 residues. After removal of 1 base from V and 6 bases from J, the junction contained 12 bases not matched to a gene.

CDR3 protein: CASSQVRLPSHEQYF. The CDR3 DNA is TGCGCCAGCAGCCAAGTAAGGCTTCCTTCCCACGAGCAGTACTTC. The chain couples TRBV4-1 to TRBJ2-7; no clear D. Per germline, CDR1 MGHRA and CDR2 YSYEKL. CDR3 length equals 15 residues. Trimming cost V 1 base and J 5 bases, with 15 bases left between them.

The chain has TRBV14 and TRBJ1-1; no reliable D call. The germline V gene has CDR1 SGHDN and CDR2 FVKESK. Trimming left V 5 bases short and J 0 bases short, with 7 bases between. The CDR3 consists of 13 residues. The CDR3 loop reads CASSRTVNTEAFF. CDR3 DNA: TGTGCCAGCAGCAGAACAGTGAACACTGAAGCTTTCTTT.

The rearrangement joins TRBV20-1 to TRBJ1-5; a possible D gene is TRBD1 (5 bases). V lost 6 bases, J lost 2 bases, and 20 bases lay in between. CDR1 DFQATT and CDR2 SNEGSKA come from the germline V gene (reference sequence). CDR3 length: 16 amino acids. The CDR3 sequence is CSAGETGRYGNQPQHF. In nucleotides, the CDR3 is TGCAGTGCGGGGGAAACGGGTAGATATGGCAATCAGCCCCAGCATTTT.

This clonotype was counted a few times. This rearrangement joins TRBV12-3 or TRBV12-4 to TRBJ2-2, with TRBD2 as a possible D gene (5 bases). V was cut by 6 bases and J by 1 base, with 15 bases left in between. The CDR3 extends over 16 amino acids. The DNA of the CDR3 is TGTGCCAGCAGGACCCTAGCAGAGGGGAACACCGGGGAGCTGTTTTTT. It is translated as CASRTLAEGNTGELFF.